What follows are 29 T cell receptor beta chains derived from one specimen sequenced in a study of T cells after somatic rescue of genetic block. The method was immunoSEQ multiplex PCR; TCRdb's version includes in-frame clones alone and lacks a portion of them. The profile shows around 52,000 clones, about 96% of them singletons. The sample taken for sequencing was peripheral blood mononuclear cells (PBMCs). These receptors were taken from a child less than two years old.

CDR3 sequence reads: CSVPSQGEEYGYTF. The CDR3 region has the DNA TGCAGCGTCCCCTCTCAGGGGGAGGAATATGGCTACACCTTC. The genes are TRBV29-1 and TRBJ1-2, with 7 bases that match TRBD1. The germline gives CDR1 SQVTM, CDR2 ANQGSEA. The J segment lost 5 bases and the V segment lost 6 bases, leaving 12 bases of the junction unmatched. CDR3 size: 14 residues.

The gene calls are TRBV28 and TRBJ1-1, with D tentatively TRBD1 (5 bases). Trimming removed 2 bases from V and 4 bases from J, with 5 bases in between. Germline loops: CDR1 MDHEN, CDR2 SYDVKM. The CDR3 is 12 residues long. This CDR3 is CASSLQGTEAFF. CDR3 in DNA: TGTGCCAGCAGTTTACAGGGCACTGAAGCTTTCTTT.

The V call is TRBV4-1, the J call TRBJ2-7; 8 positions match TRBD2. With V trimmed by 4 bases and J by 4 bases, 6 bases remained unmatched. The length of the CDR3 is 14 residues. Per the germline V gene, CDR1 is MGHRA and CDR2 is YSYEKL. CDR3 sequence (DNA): TGCGCCAGCAGCCCCCGACTAGCGTTTTACGAGCAGTACTTC. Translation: CASSPRLAFYEQYF.

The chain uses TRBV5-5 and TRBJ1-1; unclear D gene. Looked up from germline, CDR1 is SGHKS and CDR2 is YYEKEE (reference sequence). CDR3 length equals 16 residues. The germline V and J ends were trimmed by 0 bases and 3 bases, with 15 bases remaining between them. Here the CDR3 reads CASSLAIWRTHTEAFF. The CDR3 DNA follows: TGTGCCAGCAGCTTGGCGATCTGGCGGACCCACACTGAAGCTTTCTTT.

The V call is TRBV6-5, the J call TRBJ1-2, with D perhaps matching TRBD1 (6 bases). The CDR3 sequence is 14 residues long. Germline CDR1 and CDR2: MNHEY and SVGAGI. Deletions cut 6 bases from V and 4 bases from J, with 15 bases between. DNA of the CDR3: TGTGCCAGCAGCTTAGGACAGCCGGCCTATGGCTACACCTTC. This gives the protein CASSLGQPAYGYTF.

The CDR3 nucleotides are TGCGCCAGCAGTCTAATCGATGCGAGGGATGAGCAGTTCTTC. Amino acids: CASSLIDARDEQFF. The chain carries TRBV10-2 and TRBJ2-1; tentatively, D is TRBD2 (5 bases). The V gene lost 5 bases and the J gene lost 8 bases, with 16 bases spanning the gap. The CDR3 extends over 14 amino acids. Germline V gives CDR1 WSHSY, CDR2 SAAADI.

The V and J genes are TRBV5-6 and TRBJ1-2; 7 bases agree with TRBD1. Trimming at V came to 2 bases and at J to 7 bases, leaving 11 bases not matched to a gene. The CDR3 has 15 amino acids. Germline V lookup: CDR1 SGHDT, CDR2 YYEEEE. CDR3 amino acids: CASSLRQGPRSGYTF. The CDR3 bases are TGTGCCAGCAGCTTAAGACAGGGCCCTCGGAGTGGCTACACCTTC.

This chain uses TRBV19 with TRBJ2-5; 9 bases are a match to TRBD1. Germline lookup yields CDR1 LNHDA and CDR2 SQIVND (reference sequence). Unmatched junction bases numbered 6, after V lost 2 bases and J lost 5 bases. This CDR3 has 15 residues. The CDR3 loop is CASSIYGTGTETQYF. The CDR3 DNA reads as TGTGCCAGTAGTATATATGGGACAGGGACGGAGACCCAGTACTTC.

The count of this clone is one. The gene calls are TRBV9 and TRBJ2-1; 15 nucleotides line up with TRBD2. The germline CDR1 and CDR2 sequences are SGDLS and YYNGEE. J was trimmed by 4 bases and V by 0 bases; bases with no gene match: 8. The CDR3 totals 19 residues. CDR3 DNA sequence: TGTGCCAGCAGCGTAGAGGTTGGACTAGCGGGAGGGACTTACAATGAGCAGTTCTTC. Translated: CASSVEVGLAGGTYNEQFF.

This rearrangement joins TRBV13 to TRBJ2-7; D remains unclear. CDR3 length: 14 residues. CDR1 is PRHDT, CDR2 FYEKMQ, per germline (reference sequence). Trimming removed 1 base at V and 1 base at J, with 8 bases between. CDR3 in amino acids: CASSLARKSYEQYF. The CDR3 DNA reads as TGTGCCAGCAGCTTAGCTCGGAAGTCCTACGAGCAGTACTTC. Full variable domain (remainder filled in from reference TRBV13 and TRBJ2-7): AAGVIQSPRHLIKEKRETATLKCYPIPRHDTVYWYQQGPGQDPQFLISFYEKMQSDKGSIPDRFSAQQFSDYHSELNMSSLELGDSALYFCASSLARKSYEQYFGPGTRLTVT.

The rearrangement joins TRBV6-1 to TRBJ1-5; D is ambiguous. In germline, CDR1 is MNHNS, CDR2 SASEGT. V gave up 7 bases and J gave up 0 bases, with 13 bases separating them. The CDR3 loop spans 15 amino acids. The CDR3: CASTLTPYSNQPQHF. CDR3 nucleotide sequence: TGTGCCAGCACCCTGACACCCTATAGCAATCAGCCCCAGCATTTT.

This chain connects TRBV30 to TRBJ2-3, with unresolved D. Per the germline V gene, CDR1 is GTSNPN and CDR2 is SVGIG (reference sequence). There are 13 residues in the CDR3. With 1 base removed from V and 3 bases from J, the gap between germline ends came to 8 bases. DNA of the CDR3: TGTGCCTGGAGTGATGAGGTAACAGATACGCAGTATTTT. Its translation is CAWSDEVTDTQYF. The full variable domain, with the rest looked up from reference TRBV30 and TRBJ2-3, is SQTIHQWPATLVQPVGSPLSLECTVEGTSNPNLYWYRQAAGRGLQLLFYSVGIGQISSEVPQNLSASRPQDRQFILSSKKLLLSDSGFYLCAWSDEVTDTQYFGPGTRLTVL.

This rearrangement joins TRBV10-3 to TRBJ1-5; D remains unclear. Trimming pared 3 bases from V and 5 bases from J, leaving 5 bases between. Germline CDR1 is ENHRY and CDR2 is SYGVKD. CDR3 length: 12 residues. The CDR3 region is CAISDGYQPQHF. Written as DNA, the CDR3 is TGTGCCATCAGTGATGGGTATCAGCCCCAGCATTTT.

The CDR3 coding sequence is TGCGCCAGCAGACTAGCGGGCTCCTACGAGCAGTACTTC. It codes for CASRLAGSYEQYF. J is TRBJ2-7 and V is TRBV10-2, with 9 bases aligning to TRBD2. Looked up from germline, CDR1 is WSHSY and CDR2 is SAAADI. V trimming: 6 bases; J trimming: 0 bases; junction bases outside the gene matches: 0. The CDR3 has 13 amino acids.

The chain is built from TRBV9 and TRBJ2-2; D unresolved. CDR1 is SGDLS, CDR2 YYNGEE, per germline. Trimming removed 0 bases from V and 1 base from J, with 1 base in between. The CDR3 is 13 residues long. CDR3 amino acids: CASSVGNTGELFF. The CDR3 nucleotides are TGTGCCAGCAGCGTAGGGAACACCGGGGAGCTGTTTTTT.

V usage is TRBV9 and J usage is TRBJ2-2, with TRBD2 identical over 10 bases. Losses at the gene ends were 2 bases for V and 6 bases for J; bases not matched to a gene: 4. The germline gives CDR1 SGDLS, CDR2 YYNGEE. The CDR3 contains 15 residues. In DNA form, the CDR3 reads TGTGCCAGCAGCGTTGCCGGGACTAGCGCCGGGGAGCTGTTTTTT. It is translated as CASSVAGTSAGELFF.

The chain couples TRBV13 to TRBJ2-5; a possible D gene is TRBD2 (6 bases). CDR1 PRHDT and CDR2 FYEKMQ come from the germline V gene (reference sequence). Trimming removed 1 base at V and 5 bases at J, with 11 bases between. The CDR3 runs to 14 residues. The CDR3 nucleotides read TGTGCCAGCAGCTTAGCGGGAGTGAGGGAGACCCAGTACTTC. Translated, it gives CASSLAGVRETQYF.

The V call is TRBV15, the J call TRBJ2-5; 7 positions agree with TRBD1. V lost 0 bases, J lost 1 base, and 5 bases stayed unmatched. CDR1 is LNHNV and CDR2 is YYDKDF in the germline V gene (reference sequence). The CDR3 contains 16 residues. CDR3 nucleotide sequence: TGTGCCACCAGCAGAGATTTGCCAGGGGGCCAAGAGACCCAGTACTTC. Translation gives CATSRDLPGGQETQYF. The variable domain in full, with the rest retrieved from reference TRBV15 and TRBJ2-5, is DAMVIQNPRYQVTQFGKPVTLSCSQTLNHNVMYWYQQKSSQAPKLLFHYYDKDFNNEADTPDNFQSRRPNTSFCFLDIRSPGLGDTAMYLCATSRDLPGGQETQYFGPGTRLLVL.

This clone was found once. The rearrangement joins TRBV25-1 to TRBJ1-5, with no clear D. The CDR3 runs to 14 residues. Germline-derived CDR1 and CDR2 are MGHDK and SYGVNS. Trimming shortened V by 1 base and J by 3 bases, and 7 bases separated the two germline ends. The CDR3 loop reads CASSEFRDNQPQHF. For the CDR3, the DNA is TGTGCCAGCAGTGAATTTAGGGACAATCAGCCCCAGCATTTT.

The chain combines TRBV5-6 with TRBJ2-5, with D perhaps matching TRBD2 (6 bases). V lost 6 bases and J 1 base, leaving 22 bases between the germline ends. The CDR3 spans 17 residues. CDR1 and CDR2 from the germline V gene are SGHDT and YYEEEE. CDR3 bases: TGTGCCAGCACCTGGGGCCCGGGACTTCTATTCCAAGAGACCCAGTACTTC. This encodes CASTWGPGLLFQETQYF.

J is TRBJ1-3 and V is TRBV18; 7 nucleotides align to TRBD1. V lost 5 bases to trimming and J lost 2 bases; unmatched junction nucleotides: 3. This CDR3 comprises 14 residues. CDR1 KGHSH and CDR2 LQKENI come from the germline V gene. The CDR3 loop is CASSWDSTGNTIYF. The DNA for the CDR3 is TGTGCCAGCTCATGGGACAGCACTGGAAACACCATATATTTT.

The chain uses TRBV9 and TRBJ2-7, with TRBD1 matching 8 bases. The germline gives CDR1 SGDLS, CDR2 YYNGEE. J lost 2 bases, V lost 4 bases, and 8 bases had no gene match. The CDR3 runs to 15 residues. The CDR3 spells CASSPRRTGTYEQYF. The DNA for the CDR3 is TGTGCCAGCAGCCCGCGTCGGACAGGGACCTACGAGCAGTACTTC.

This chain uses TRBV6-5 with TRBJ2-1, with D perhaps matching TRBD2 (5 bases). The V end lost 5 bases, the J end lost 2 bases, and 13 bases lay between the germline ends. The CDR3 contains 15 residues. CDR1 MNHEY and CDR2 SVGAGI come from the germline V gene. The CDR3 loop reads CASSTPAAAYNEQFF. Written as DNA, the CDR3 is TGTGCCAGCAGTACCCCGGCAGCGGCCTACAATGAGCAGTTCTTC.

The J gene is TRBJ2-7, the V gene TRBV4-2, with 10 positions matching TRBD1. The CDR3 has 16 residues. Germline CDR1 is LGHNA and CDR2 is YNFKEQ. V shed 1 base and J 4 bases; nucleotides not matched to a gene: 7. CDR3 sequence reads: CASSQAPGQGRYEQYF. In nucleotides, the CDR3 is TGTGCCAGCAGCCAAGCCCCGGGACAGGGGAGGTACGAGCAGTACTTC.

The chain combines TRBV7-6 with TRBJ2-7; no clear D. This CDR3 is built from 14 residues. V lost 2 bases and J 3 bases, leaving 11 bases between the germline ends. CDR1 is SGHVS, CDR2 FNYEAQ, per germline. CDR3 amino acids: CASSLRWSSYEQYF. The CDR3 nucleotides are TGTGCCAGCAGCTTAAGGTGGTCCAGCTACGAGCAGTACTTC.

CDR3 nucleotides: TGTGCCAGCAGTTACGGGACAGGGGGCTACGAGCAGTACTTC. Protein: CASSYGTGGYEQYF. The genes are TRBV6-5 and TRBJ2-7; 11 nucleotides match TRBD1. From germline, CDR1 is MNHEY and CDR2 SVGAGI. There are 14 residues in the CDR3. V lost 2 bases to trimming and J lost 3 bases; unmatched junction nucleotides: 0.

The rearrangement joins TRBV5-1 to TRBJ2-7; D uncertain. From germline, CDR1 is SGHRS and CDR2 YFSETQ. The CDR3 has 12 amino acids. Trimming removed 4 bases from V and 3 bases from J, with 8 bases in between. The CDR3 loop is CASSRNSYEQYF. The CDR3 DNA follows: TGCGCCAGCAGCCGCAACAGCTACGAGCAGTACTTC.

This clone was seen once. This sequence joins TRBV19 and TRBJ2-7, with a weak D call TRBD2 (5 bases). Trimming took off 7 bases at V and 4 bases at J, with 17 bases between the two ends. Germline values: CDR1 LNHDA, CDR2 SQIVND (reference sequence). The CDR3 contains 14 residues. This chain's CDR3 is CASTPAGLKYEQYF. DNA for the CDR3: TGTGCCAGTACCCCCGCGGGCCTCAAGTACGAGCAGTACTTC. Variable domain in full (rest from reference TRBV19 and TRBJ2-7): DGGITQSPKYLFRKEGQNVTLSCEQNLNHDAMYWYRQDPGQGLRLIYYSQIVNDFQKGDIAEGYSVSREKKESFPLTVTSAQKNPTAFYLCASTPAGLKYEQYFGPGTRLTVT.

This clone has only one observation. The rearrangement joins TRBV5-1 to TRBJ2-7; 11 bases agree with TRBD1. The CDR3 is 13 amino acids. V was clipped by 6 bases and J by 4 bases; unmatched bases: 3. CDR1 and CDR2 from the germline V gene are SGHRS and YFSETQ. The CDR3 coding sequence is TGCGCCAGCATAGGGGACAGGGGGTACGAGCAGTACTTC. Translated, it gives CASIGDRGYEQYF.